Listed here are 8 T cell receptor beta chains from one sample, sequenced in a study of shared clonotypes between healthy human individuals. Generated by immunoSEQ multiplex PCR, the TCRdb table keeps only in-frame clones and is missing some. The sample has 1.6 million or so clones, 96% seen once. Material: naive CD4+ T cells sorted from blood. As for subset: CD45RA+ positively selected. The source is a man aged 25-45 years in good health.

The rearrangement uses TRBV7-2 and TRBJ2-1; 13 bases are shared with TRBD2. Per the germline V gene, CDR1 is SGHTA and CDR2 is FQGNSA. The CDR3 totals 18 residues. V lost 2 bases, J lost 3 bases, and 7 bases stayed unmatched. The CDR3 region is CASSLQGLAGVGYNEQFF. In nucleotides, the CDR3 is TGTGCCAGCAGCTTACAAGGACTAGCGGGAGTGGGCTACAATGAGCAGTTCTTC.

The CDR3: CASRPPGGRTDTQYF. In nucleotides, the CDR3 is TGTGCCAGCAGACCACCAGGGGGCAGGACAGATACGCAGTATTTT. The chain combines TRBV28 with TRBJ2-3; 8 nucleotides line up with TRBD1. Germline V gives CDR1 MDHEN, CDR2 SYDVKM. The CDR3 has 15 amino acids. V trimming: 6 bases; J trimming: 3 bases; junction bases outside the gene matches: 8.

The CDR3 DNA is TGTGCCAGCAGCTTAGGTGGCGGTCGTAATGAAAAACTGTTTTTT. As protein: CASSLGGGRNEKLFF. The rearrangement joins TRBV7-3 to TRBJ1-4; D is undetermined. Germline CDR1 reads SGHTA; CDR2 reads FQGTGA. The CDR3 is 15 amino acids. V lost 2 bases and J lost 4, with 11 bases in between.

The V call is TRBV6-6, the J call TRBJ2-5, with D tentatively TRBD1 or TRBD2 (7 bases each). Germline V gives CDR1 MNHNY, CDR2 SVGAGI (reference sequence). There are 16 residues in the CDR3. V lost 5 bases and J 5 bases, leaving 21 bases between the germline ends. The CDR3 is CASSTPPGGRDETQYF. As DNA, the CDR3 is TGTGCCAGCAGTACGCCTCCAGGGGGGAGGGATGAGACCCAGTACTTC.

V and J are TRBV7-2 and TRBJ2-1, with 8 bases lining up with TRBD2. This CDR3 comprises 16 residues. The V gene's germline CDR1 is SGHTA and CDR2 FQGNSA. V gave up 3 bases and J gave up 0 bases; unmatched junction bases: 4. CDR3 protein: CASSFPGTSSYNEQFF. The CDR3 DNA reads TGTGCCAGCAGCTTCCCCGGGACTAGCTCCTACAATGAGCAGTTCTTC.

The rearrangement links TRBV19 to TRBJ1-5, with 7 bases identical to TRBD1. Germline trimming cut 7 bases from V and 2 bases from J; bases unmatched to any gene: 5. The V gene's germline CDR1 is LNHDA and CDR2 SQIVND (reference sequence). The CDR3 contains 14 residues. CDR3 sequence: CASIRTGGNQPQHF. As DNA, the CDR3 is TGTGCCAGTATTAGGACAGGCGGCAATCAGCCCCAGCATTTT.

The V call is TRBV21-1, the J call TRBJ1-2. TRBV21-1 is deemed a pseudogene. The CDR3 length is 14 residues. CDR3 bases: TGTGCCAGCAGGCACTTAACAGGGAGGGATGGCTACACCTTC. Amino acids: CASRHLTGRDGYTF.

This chain links TRBV2 with TRBJ2-7, with 7 bases aligning to TRBD2. Germline CDR1 is SNHLY and CDR2 is FYNNEI. The CDR3 length is 12 residues. After removal of 7 bases from V and 4 bases from J, the junction contained 4 bases not matched to a gene. The CDR3: CASTSGRYEQYF. CDR3 DNA sequence: TGTGCCAGCACTAGCGGAAGGTACGAGCAGTACTTC.